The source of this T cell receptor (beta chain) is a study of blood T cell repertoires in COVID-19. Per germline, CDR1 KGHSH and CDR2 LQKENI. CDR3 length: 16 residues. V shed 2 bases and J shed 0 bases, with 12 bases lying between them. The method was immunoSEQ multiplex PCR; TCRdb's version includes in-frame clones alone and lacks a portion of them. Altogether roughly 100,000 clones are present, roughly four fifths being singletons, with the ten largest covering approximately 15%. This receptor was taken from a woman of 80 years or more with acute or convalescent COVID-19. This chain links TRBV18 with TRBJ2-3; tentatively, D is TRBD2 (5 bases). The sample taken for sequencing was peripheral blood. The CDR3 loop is CASSPSVSGSTDTQYF. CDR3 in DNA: TGTGCCAGCTCACCATCGGTCAGCGGTAGCACAGATACGCAGTATTTT.